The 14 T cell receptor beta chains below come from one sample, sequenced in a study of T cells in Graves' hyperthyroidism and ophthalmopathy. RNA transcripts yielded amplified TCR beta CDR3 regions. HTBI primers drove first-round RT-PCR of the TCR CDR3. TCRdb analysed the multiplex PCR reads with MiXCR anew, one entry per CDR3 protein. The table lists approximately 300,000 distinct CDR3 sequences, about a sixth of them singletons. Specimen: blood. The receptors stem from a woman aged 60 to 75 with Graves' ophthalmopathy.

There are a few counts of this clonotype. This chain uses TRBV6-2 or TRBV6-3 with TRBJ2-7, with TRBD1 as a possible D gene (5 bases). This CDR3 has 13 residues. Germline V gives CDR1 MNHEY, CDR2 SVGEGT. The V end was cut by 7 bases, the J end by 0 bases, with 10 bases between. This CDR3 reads CASTKGFSYEQYF. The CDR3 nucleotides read TGTGCCAGCACAAAGGGGTTCTCCTACGAGCAGTACTTC.

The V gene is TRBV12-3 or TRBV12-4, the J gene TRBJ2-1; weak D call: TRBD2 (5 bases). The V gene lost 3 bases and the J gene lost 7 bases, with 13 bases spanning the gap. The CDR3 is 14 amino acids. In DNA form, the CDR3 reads TGTGCCAGCAGTTTGGGTCGGGAAAGGAATGAGCAGTTCTTC. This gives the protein CASSLGRERNEQFF.

CDR3: CASSRDRAYGYTF. The CDR3 coding sequence is TGTGCCAGTAGTAGGGACAGGGCTTATGGCTACACCTTC. J is TRBJ1-2 and V is TRBV19; TRBD1 matches 9 bases. The CDR3 contains 13 residues. The germline V gene has CDR1 LNHDA and CDR2 SQIVND (reference sequence). V lost 4 bases, J lost 5 bases, and 2 bases stayed unmatched. The whole variable domain, remainder taken from reference TRBV19 and TRBJ1-2, is DGGITQSPKYLFRKEGQNVTLSCEQNLNHDAMYWYRQDPGQGLRLIYYSQIVNDFQKGDIAEGYSVSREKKESFPLTVTSAQKNPTAFYLCASSRDRAYGYTFGSGTRLTVV.

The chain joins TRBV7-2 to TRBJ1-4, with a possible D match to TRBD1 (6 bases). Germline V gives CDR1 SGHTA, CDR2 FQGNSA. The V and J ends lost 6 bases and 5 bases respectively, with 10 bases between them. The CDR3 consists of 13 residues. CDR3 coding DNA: TGTGCCAGCAGACAGGGCGTGAATGAAAAACTGTTTTTT. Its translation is CASRQGVNEKLFF.

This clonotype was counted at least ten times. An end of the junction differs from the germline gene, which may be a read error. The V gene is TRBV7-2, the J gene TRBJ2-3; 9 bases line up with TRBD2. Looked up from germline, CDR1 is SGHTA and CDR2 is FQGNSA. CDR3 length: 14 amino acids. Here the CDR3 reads CASSLGGGGDTQYF. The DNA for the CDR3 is TGTGCCAGCAGTTTAGGCGGGGGGGGAGATACGCAGTATTTT.

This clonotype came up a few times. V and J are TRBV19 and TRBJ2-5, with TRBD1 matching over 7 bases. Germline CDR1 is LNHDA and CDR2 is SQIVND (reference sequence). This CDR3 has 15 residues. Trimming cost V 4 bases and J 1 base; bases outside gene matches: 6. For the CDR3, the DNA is TGTGCCAGTAGTAAGGACAGGTCACTCCAAGAGACCCAGTACTTC. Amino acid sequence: CASSKDRSLQETQYF.

The CDR3 loop is CASSQPGPDTQYF. Here the CDR3 DNA reads TGCGCCAGCAGCCAGCCCGGGCCAGATACGCAGTATTTT. This sequence joins TRBV4-1 and TRBJ2-3; D uncertain. V was shortened by 3 bases and J by 4 bases, with 8 bases between the two germline ends. The CDR3 loop spans 13 amino acids. Looked up from germline, CDR1 is MGHRA and CDR2 is YSYEKL.

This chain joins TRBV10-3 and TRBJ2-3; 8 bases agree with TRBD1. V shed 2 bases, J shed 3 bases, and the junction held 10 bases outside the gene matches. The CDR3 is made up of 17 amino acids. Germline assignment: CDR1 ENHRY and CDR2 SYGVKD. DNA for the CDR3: TGTGCCATCAGTGAGACCAGGACAGGGTTGGGGACAGATACGCAGTATTTT. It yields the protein CAISETRTGLGTDTQYF.

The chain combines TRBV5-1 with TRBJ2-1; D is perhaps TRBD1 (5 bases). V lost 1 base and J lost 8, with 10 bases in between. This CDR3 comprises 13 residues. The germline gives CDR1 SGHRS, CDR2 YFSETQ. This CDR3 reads CASSLPQGYEQFF. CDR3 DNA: TGCGCCAGCAGCTTGCCCCAGGGATATGAGCAGTTCTTC.

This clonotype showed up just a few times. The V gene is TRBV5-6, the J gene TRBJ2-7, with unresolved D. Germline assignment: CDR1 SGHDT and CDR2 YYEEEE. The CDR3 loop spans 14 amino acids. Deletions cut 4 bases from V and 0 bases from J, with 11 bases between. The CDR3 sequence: CASSPDTSSYEQYF. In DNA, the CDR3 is TGTGCCAGCAGCCCAGACACGAGCTCCTACGAGCAGTACTTC.

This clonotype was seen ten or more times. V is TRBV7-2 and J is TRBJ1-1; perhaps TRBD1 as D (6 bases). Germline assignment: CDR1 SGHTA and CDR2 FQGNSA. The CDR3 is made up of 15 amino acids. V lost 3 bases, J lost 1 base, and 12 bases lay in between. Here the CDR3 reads CASSFTGRRNTEAFF. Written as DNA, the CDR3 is TGTGCCAGCAGCTTCACAGGGCGGAGGAACACTGAAGCTTTCTTT.

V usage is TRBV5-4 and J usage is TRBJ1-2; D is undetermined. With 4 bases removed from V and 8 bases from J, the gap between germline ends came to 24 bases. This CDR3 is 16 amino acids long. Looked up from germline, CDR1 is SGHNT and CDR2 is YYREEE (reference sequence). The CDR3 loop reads CASSPPLQGLGAGYTF. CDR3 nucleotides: TGTGCCAGCAGCCCCCCCCTGCAAGGTCTGGGCGCGGGCTACACCTTC.

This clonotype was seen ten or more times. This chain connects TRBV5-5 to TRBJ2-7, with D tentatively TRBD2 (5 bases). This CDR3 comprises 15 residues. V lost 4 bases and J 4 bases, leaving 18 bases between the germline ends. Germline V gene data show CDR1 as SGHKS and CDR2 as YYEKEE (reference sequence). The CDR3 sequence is CASSTARGGVYEQYF. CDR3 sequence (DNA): TGTGCCAGCAGCACCGCAAGAGGAGGCGTGTACGAGCAGTACTTC.

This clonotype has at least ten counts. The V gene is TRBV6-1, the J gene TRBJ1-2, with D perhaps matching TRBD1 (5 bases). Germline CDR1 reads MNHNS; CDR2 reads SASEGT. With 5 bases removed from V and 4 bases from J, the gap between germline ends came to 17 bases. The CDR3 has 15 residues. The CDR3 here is CASSQGETGLYGYTF. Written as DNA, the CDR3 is TGTGCCAGCAGTCAAGGGGAAACAGGTCTCTATGGCTACACCTTC.